The rows below give T cell receptor beta chains drawn from one sample of a study of cytomegalovirus exposure and HLA in healthy donors. Measured with immunoSEQ multiplex PCR; TCRdb has only the in-frame clones, and not every one. There are fewer than 200,000 clones in the sample; 85% occur only once, and roughly 15% lies in the top ten. The source material was PBMCs. The source is a man between 18 and 29 years old in good health and CMV-seropositive. Both conserved end residues are part of each CDR3. A D gene is named only where the DNA matches it firmly. Not every row has a clone size; where given, it reads once, few, many or a size class.

clone size: .
D gene: .
V gene: TRBV28
J gene: TRBJ1-4
CDR3 DNA: TGTGCCAGCAGCCCGGACGGGGGGAATGAAAAACTGTTTTTT
CDR3 protein: CASSPDGGNEKLFF

clone size: .
D gene: .
V gene: TRBV5-1
J gene: TRBJ1-2
CDR3 DNA: TGCGCCAGCAGCTCGACAGCTAACTATGGCTACACCTTC
CDR3 protein: CASSSTANYGYTF

clone size: once
D gene: TRBD1
V gene: TRBV6-1
J gene: TRBJ1-3
CDR3 DNA: TGTGCCAGCAGCATGGACAGGGAGGGTGGAAACACCATATATTTT
CDR3 protein: CASSMDREGGNTIYF

clone size: .
D gene: TRBD2
V gene: TRBV7-8
J gene: TRBJ2-1
CDR3 DNA: TGTGCCAGCAGCCCTCTCAGCGGGAGGGCCTACAATGAGCAGTTCTTC
CDR3 protein: CASSPLSGRAYNEQFF

clone size: few
D gene: .
V gene: TRBV19
J gene: TRBJ1-5
CDR3 DNA: TGTGCCAGTAGTCCCGGACAAGGCTATCAGCCCCAGCATTTT
CDR3 protein: CASSPGQGYQPQHF

clone size: .
D gene: .
V gene: TRBV9
J gene: TRBJ2-1
CDR3 DNA: TGTGCCAGCAGCGTAGTGGGCAGGGTCGGTGAGCAGTTCTTC
CDR3 protein: CASSVVGRVGEQFF

clone size: .
D gene: TRBD1
V gene: TRBV5-1
J gene: TRBJ1-2
CDR3 DNA: TGCGCCAGCAGCTTGATGACAGGGATGACGGACTATGGCTACACCTTC
CDR3 protein: CASSLMTGMTDYGYTF

clone size: .
D gene: .
V gene: TRBV7-9
J gene: TRBJ2-7
CDR3 DNA: TGTGCCAGCAGCTTAGACAGGATTCGACCCTACGAGCAGTACTTC
CDR3 protein: CASSLDRIRPYEQYF

clone size: few
D gene: .
V gene: TRBV7-6
J gene: TRBJ2-1
CDR3 DNA: TGTGCCAGCAGCCCCGACAACTACAATGAGCAGTTCTTC
CDR3 protein: CASSPDNYNEQFF

clone size: .
D gene: TRBD1
V gene: TRBV28
J gene: TRBJ2-3
CDR3 DNA: TGTGCCAGCAGTTTATGGGGACAGGCGGGGCCCACTACAGATACGCAGTATTTT
CDR3 protein: CASSLWGQAGPTTDTQYF

clone size: few
D gene: .
V gene: TRBV5-1
J gene: TRBJ1-2
CDR3 DNA: TGCGCCAGCAGGCAGGGGCAGACCTATGGCTACACCTTC
CDR3 protein: CASRQGQTYGYTF

clone size: .
D gene: TRBD1
V gene: TRBV19
J gene: TRBJ1-2
CDR3 DNA: TGTGCCAGTAGTATTTGGCAGGGGGTCGGCTATGGCTACACCTTC
CDR3 protein: CASSIWQGVGYGYTF

clone size: few
D gene: TRBD1
V gene: TRBV18
J gene: TRBJ1-5
CDR3 DNA: TGTGCCAGCTCACCACCGGGACAGGGAAGTCAGCCCCAGCATTTT
CDR3 protein: CASSPPGQGSQPQHF

clone size: .
D gene: .
V gene: TRBV27
J gene: TRBJ1-5
CDR3 DNA: TGTGCCAGCCAATCCATACCGGGATCAAATCAGCCCCAGCATTTT
CDR3 protein: CASQSIPGSNQPQHF

clone size: .
D gene: TRBD1
V gene: TRBV7-9
J gene: TRBJ1-2
CDR3 DNA: TGTGCCAGCGGGACAGGATACGGCTACACCTTC
CDR3 protein: CASGTGYGYTF

clone size: .
D gene: .
V gene: TRBV5-4
J gene: TRBJ2-7
CDR3 DNA: TGTGCCAGCAGCGACTTTGAGACCAAGGGGGAGTACGAGCAGTACTTC
CDR3 protein: CASSDFETKGEYEQYF

clone size: once
D gene: .
V gene: TRBV5-1
J gene: TRBJ2-4
CDR3 DNA: TGCGCCAGCAGTCCTGGACAGTCTTCAGGGATTCAGTACTTC
CDR3 protein: CASSPGQSSGIQYF

clone size: .
D gene: TRBD1
V gene: TRBV28
J gene: TRBJ2-6
CDR3 DNA: TGTGCCTCTAAAAGGACAGGGAACTCTGGGGCCAACGTCCTGACTTTC
CDR3 protein: CASKRTGNSGANVLTF

clone size: .
D gene: .
V gene: TRBV28
J gene: TRBJ1-5
CDR3 DNA: TGTGCCAGCACTAAGACAGGCAGGGGCAATCAGCCCCAGCATTTT
CDR3 protein: CASTKTGRGNQPQHF

clone size: .
D gene: TRBD2
V gene: TRBV6-5
J gene: TRBJ2-1
CDR3 DNA: TGTGCCAGCAGTTCGCAGACTAGCGGGGGATACAATGAGCAGTTCTTC
CDR3 protein: CASSSQTSGGYNEQFF

clone size: .
D gene: TRBD2
V gene: TRBV4-1
J gene: TRBJ2-7
CDR3 DNA: TGCGCCAGCAGCTCCCCTCTAGCGGGGGGGCGCGAGCAGTACTTC
CDR3 protein: CASSSPLAGGREQYF

clone size: .
D gene: TRBD2
V gene: TRBV5-6
J gene: TRBJ2-7
CDR3 DNA: TGTGCCAGCAGCTCACCCCCTAGCGGGAGCCCCGAGCAGTACTTC
CDR3 protein: CASSSPPSGSPEQYF

clone size: .
D gene: TRBD1
V gene: TRBV27
J gene: TRBJ2-1
CDR3 DNA: TGTGCCAGCAAGAGGGGGTACGGGACAGCCTCCTACAATGAGCAGTTCTTC
CDR3 protein: CASKRGYGTASYNEQFF

clone size: .
D gene: .
V gene: TRBV5-1
J gene: TRBJ2-6
CDR3 DNA: TGCGCCAGCAGCTTGGAGATGGGAGCTGGGGCCAACGTCCTGACTTTC
CDR3 protein: CASSLEMGAGANVLTF

clone size: .
D gene: TRBD1
V gene: TRBV5-4
J gene: TRBJ2-3
CDR3 DNA: TGTGCCAGCAGAGGGGACAGGGGCTCAGATACGCAGTATTTT
CDR3 protein: CASRGDRGSDTQYF

clone size: .
D gene: .
V gene: TRBV30
J gene: TRBJ2-7
CDR3 DNA: TGTGCCTGGAGTGCGGGTTCGGTGTATACCTACGAGCAGTACTTC
CDR3 protein: CAWSAGSVYTYEQYF

clone size: .
D gene: TRBD1
V gene: TRBV18
J gene: TRBJ1-2
CDR3 DNA: TGTGCCAGCTCAGAGGGACAGATGAACTATGGCTACACCTTC
CDR3 protein: CASSEGQMNYGYTF

clone size: .
D gene: TRBD1
V gene: TRBV6-1
J gene: TRBJ2-7
CDR3 DNA: TGTGCCAGCAGGAGGGGGACAGGGATGCACGAGCAGTACTTC
CDR3 protein: CASRRGTGMHEQYF

clone size: .
D gene: TRBD2
V gene: TRBV9
J gene: TRBJ2-1
CDR3 DNA: TGTGCCAGCAGCGTAGGGGGGGGGTACAATGAGCAGTTCTTC
CDR3 protein: CASSVGGGYNEQFF

clone size: .
D gene: TRBD1
V gene: TRBV29-1
J gene: TRBJ2-7
CDR3 DNA: TGCAGCGTTGTAGGGACAGGGGGCTACGAGCAGTACTTC
CDR3 protein: CSVVGTGGYEQYF

clone size: .
D gene: TRBD2
V gene: TRBV5-6
J gene: TRBJ2-7
CDR3 DNA: TGTGCCAGCAGCTTCGGGGGGGCGTTTCTTTACGAGCAGTACTTC
CDR3 protein: CASSFGGAFLYEQYF

clone size: .
D gene: TRBD1
V gene: TRBV11-3
J gene: TRBJ2-1
CDR3 DNA: TGTGCCAGCAGCTTAGGACAGGGGGACTTATCCTACAATGAGCAGTTCTTC
CDR3 protein: CASSLGQGDLSYNEQFF

clone size: .
D gene: TRBD2
V gene: TRBV5-6
J gene: TRBJ2-5
CDR3 DNA: TGTGCCAGCAGCTGGCAGGGAGGGGAGACCCAGTACTTC
CDR3 protein: CASSWQGGETQYF

clone size: .
D gene: .
V gene: TRBV2
J gene: TRBJ2-1
CDR3 DNA: TGTGCCAGCACCGAACAGGGCAATGAGCAGTTCTTC
CDR3 protein: CASTEQGNEQFF

clone size: once
D gene: TRBD1
V gene: TRBV6-6
J gene: TRBJ2-7
CDR3 DNA: TGTGCCAGCAGTTACCTAGTGGACAGGGGGCTGTTCGAGCAGTACTTC
CDR3 protein: CASSYLVDRGLFEQYF

clone size: .
D gene: .
V gene: TRBV2
J gene: TRBJ2-7
CDR3 DNA: TGTGCCAGCAGTGAATTGAGCGGGCTCGACGAGCAGTACTTC
CDR3 protein: CASSELSGLDEQYF

clone size: .
D gene: .
V gene: TRBV6-6
J gene: TRBJ2-7
CDR3 DNA: TGTGCCAGCAGTTACTCGGGGGGGCCGCAGGGCGAGCAGTACTTC
CDR3 protein: CASSYSGGPQGEQYF

clone size: once
D gene: .
V gene: TRBV25-1
J gene: TRBJ1-2
CDR3 DNA: TGTGCCAGCAGTCTCTTGGCCCCCTCGGGGGAAGGTAACTATGGCTACACCTTC
CDR3 protein: CASSLLAPSGEGNYGYTF

clone size: few
D gene: .
V gene: TRBV18
J gene: TRBJ2-6
CDR3 DNA: TGTGCCAGCTCACTTCAGGGAGGTACAGAAGTCCTGACTTTC
CDR3 protein: CASSLQGGTEVLTF

clone size: .
D gene: TRBD2
V gene: TRBV27
J gene: TRBJ2-7
CDR3 DNA: TGTGCCAGCACCCCTCTCGGGGGGGCTCCCTACGAGCAGTACTTC
CDR3 protein: CASTPLGGAPYEQYF

clone size: .
D gene: .
V gene: TRBV9
J gene: TRBJ1-1
CDR3 DNA: TGTGCCAGCAGCGGGGACACTTTTATGAACACTGAAGCTTTCTTT
CDR3 protein: CASSGDTFMNTEAFF

clone size: .
D gene: .
V gene: TRBV18
J gene: TRBJ2-7
CDR3 DNA: TGTGCCAGCTCCCAAACTCCGGGATCCTCCTACGAGCAGTACTTC
CDR3 protein: CASSQTPGSSYEQYF